The sample holds many counts of the clone carrying this T cell receptor beta chain. The sample comes from a study of response to subunit inactivated influenza vaccine. The CDR3 runs 14 residues. Germline V gene sequence: CDR1 MNHEY, CDR2 SVGEGT. Trimming took 8 bases from V and 6 from J; bases not matched to a gene: 8. MiXCR, run by TCRdb on the RT-PCR reads, gives a single entry per CDR3 protein. The sample contains 450,000 to 600,000 distinct CDR3 sequences, approximately 7.1% of which appear only once. This specimen was PBMCs from blood, taken less than 30 months after vaccination. This receptor was obtained from a man between 50 and 70 years old who received an inactivated influenza vaccine. The V and J genes are TRBV6-2 or TRBV6-3 and TRBJ2-1; 9 bases map to TRBD2. CDR3 DNA: TGTGCCAGCGCCATAGCGGGAGCCCTCAATGAGCAGTTCTTC. It specifies CASAIAGALNEQFF.